The clone carrying this T cell receptor (beta chain) was counted between two and nine times. What it binds is not known. Germline lookup yields CDR1 MRHNA and CDR2 SNTAGT. V lost 5 bases and J lost 10, with 20 bases in between. This CDR3 has 14 residues. This sample was included in a study of cytomegalovirus exposure and HLA in healthy donors. Study outcomes and limitations: Immune exposure information available was restricted to CMV serostatus.

PCR amplification relied on 60 Vbeta primers (plus 13 Jbeta primers). The repertoire was sequenced with immunoSEQ multiplex PCR; TCRdb's copy has only in-frame clones and lacks some. This sample has 150,000 to 200,000 clones, with 65% to 80% found just once. The TCR was taken from a woman between 25 and 40 years old in good health and CMV-seropositive. V and J are TRBV6-4 and TRBJ1-1; D gene unclear. Sequenced sample: PBMCs. Here the CDR3 reads CASSPLAARTGAFF. The DNA for the CDR3 is TGTGCCAGCAGTCCGCTGGCAGCGCGAACGGGAGCTTTCTTT.